This TCR beta chain was found in a study of blood T cell repertoires in COVID-19. Study overall: COVID-19 samples from acute and convalescent phases originated in the United States, Italy and Spain. PBMCs, B-cell-depleted T cells, or T cells provided the cDNA or gDNA that made up the material.

In the authors' methods: Amplified reference gene primers provided the basis for estimating nucleated cell counts. Sequencing was performed with immunoSEQ multiplex PCR; in TCRdb, only in-frame clones are kept and a portion is missing. The DNA was the basis for D and trimming; V, J and clone size are from that table. Among around 300,000 clones listed, roughly 84% were seen once. Germline CDR1 SNHLY, CDR2 FYNNEI. The CDR3 is made up of 16 amino acids. J was trimmed by 5 bases and V by 6 bases; bases with no gene match: 8. The receptor's source is a man over 45 with active or convalescent COVID-19. The sequenced sample consisted of peripheral blood. The genes are TRBV2 and TRBJ2-5; 14 positions agree with TRBD2. The CDR3 loop reads CASRPTSGGAGETQYF. The CDR3 DNA reads TGTGCCAGCAGGCCGACTAGCGGGGGGGCTGGGGAGACCCAGTACTTC.